These T cell receptor beta chains were read from a single sample in a study of shared clonotypes between healthy human individuals. Clones were sequenced by immunoSEQ multiplex PCR, and TCRdb holds only the in-frame ones, with some missing. The sample shows 2,500,000 or so clones, under 95% of them seen only once. Sequenced sample: naive CD4+ T cells from PBMCs. These receptors all come from a man between 18 and 35 years old in good health. Some clones in this sample may be carry-over from other donors' samples. Each CDR3 is given with its conserved first and last residue. The D gene is left open where the match is weak. Not all rows give a size; the values are once, few, many and, for expanded clones, a class.

J gene: TRBJ2-2
D gene: TRBD1
V gene: TRBV5-4
clone size: -
CDR3 DNA: TGTGCCAGCAGCCATCCGACAGGGGACCCCACCGGGGAGCTGTTTTTT
CDR3 protein: CASSHPTGDPTGELFF

J gene: TRBJ2-5
D gene: -
V gene: TRBV6-1
clone size: once
CDR3 DNA: TGTGCCAGCAGTGAAGACTCCGGGGCGGGCGAGACCCAGTACTTC
CDR3 protein: CASSEDSGAGETQYF

J gene: TRBJ2-2
D gene: -
V gene: TRBV7-9
clone size: once
CDR3 DNA: TGTGCCAGCAGTAAAATTGTCGGGGCGCGGGACACCGGGGAGCTGTTTTTT
CDR3 protein: CASSKIVGARDTGELFF

J gene: TRBJ2-2
D gene: TRBD2
V gene: TRBV6-4
clone size: -
CDR3 DNA: TGTGCCAGCAGACGATGGGCGGGAGACACCGGGGAGCTGTTTTTT
CDR3 protein: CASRRWAGDTGELFF

J gene: TRBJ1-2
D gene: TRBD1
V gene: TRBV5-1
clone size: -
CDR3 DNA: TGCGCCAGCAGCCCACGGGGGAGGGGGCACGGCTACACCTTC
CDR3 protein: CASSPRGRGHGYTF

J gene: TRBJ1-1
D gene: TRBD1
V gene: TRBV19
clone size: -
CDR3 DNA: TGTGCCAGTAGTCCGCGACGGGACAGGCACACTGAAGCTTTCTTT
CDR3 protein: CASSPRRDRHTEAFF

J gene: TRBJ2-7
D gene: -
V gene: TRBV5-8
clone size: -
CDR3 DNA: TGTGCCAGCAGCTTGCTGCCAGGTACTAATTACGAGCAGTACTTC
CDR3 protein: CASSLLPGTNYEQYF

J gene: TRBJ2-1
D gene: TRBD2
V gene: TRBV9
clone size: -
CDR3 DNA: TGTGCCAGCAGCCCCCCCGCCCGGACTAGCGGGTACAATGAGCAGTTCTTC
CDR3 protein: CASSPPARTSGYNEQFF

J gene: TRBJ2-7
D gene: TRBD1
V gene: TRBV9
clone size: -
CDR3 DNA: TGTGCCAGCAGCGTAGATTTAACAGGGGAATACGAGCAGTACTTC
CDR3 protein: CASSVDLTGEYEQYF

J gene: TRBJ1-6
D gene: -
V gene: TRBV4-2
clone size: -
CDR3 DNA: TGTGCCAGCAGCCAAGCAGGGTATAATTCACCCCTCCACTTT
CDR3 protein: CASSQAGYNSPLHF

J gene: TRBJ2-3
D gene: TRBD2
V gene: TRBV7-8
clone size: -
CDR3 DNA: TGTGCCAGCAGCTTACGGGGGGCAGATACGCAGTATTTT
CDR3 protein: CASSLRGADTQYF

J gene: TRBJ2-1
D gene: TRBD2
V gene: TRBV7-9
clone size: once
CDR3 DNA: TGTGCCAGCAGCTTACGGCTAGCGGGAGTGGATGAGCAGTTCTTC
CDR3 protein: CASSLRLAGVDEQFF

J gene: TRBJ2-5
D gene: TRBD1
V gene: TRBV7-9
clone size: once
CDR3 DNA: TGTGCCTCCCAGGGGGAAGAGACCCAGTACTTC
CDR3 protein: CASQGEETQYF

J gene: TRBJ1-1
D gene: TRBD1
V gene: TRBV2
clone size: -
CDR3 DNA: TGTGCCAGCAGAATCAGGGGGCGCGGAGGCACTGAAGCTTTCTTT
CDR3 protein: CASRIRGRGGTEAFF

J gene: TRBJ2-2
D gene: TRBD1
V gene: TRBV9
clone size: -
CDR3 DNA: TGTGCCAGCAGCCCACGACAGGGGAAAAACACCGGGGAGCTGTTTTTT
CDR3 protein: CASSPRQGKNTGELFF

J gene: TRBJ2-3
D gene: TRBD2
V gene: TRBV2
clone size: -
CDR3 DNA: TGTGCCAGCACTCCCTCCGGGGGAGGGGTGGATACGCAGTATTTT
CDR3 protein: CASTPSGGGVDTQYF

J gene: TRBJ1-3
D gene: -
V gene: TRBV18
clone size: -
CDR3 DNA: TGTGCCAGCTCACCCGGACGGAGCTCTGGAAACACCATATATTTT
CDR3 protein: CASSPGRSSGNTIYF

J gene: TRBJ2-1
D gene: -
V gene: TRBV11-2
clone size: -
CDR3 DNA: TGTGCCAGCAGCCCGACAGGTAGCTCCTACAATGAGCAGTTCTTC
CDR3 protein: CASSPTGSSYNEQFF

J gene: TRBJ1-1
D gene: -
V gene: TRBV12-5
clone size: -
CDR3 DNA: TGTGCTAGTGGTGGAACAGAAAACACTGAAGCTTTCTTT
CDR3 protein: CASGGTENTEAFF

J gene: TRBJ2-7
D gene: -
V gene: TRBV30
clone size: once
CDR3 DNA: TGTGCCTGGAGTGTACGGTTCTACGAGCAGTACTTC
CDR3 protein: CAWSVRFYEQYF

J gene: TRBJ1-3
D gene: -
V gene: TRBV30
clone size: -
CDR3 DNA: TGTGCCTGGAGCGACCTCTGGGGTGAAAACACCATATATTTT
CDR3 protein: CAWSDLWGENTIYF

J gene: TRBJ2-7
D gene: -
V gene: TRBV18
clone size: -
CDR3 DNA: TGTGCCAGCTCAGCCGGACTAACTCAGAACAGCTACGAGCAGTACTTC
CDR3 protein: CASSAGLTQNSYEQYF

J gene: TRBJ2-5
D gene: TRBD1
V gene: TRBV5-1
clone size: once
CDR3 DNA: TGCGCCAGCAGCACGGGGACAGGGGGATTCGAGACCCAGTACTTC
CDR3 protein: CASSTGTGGFETQYF

J gene: TRBJ1-1
D gene: -
V gene: TRBV9
clone size: -
CDR3 DNA: TGTGCCAGCAGCGTATCCCCAGACACTGAAGCTTTCTTT
CDR3 protein: CASSVSPDTEAFF

J gene: TRBJ1-2
D gene: -
V gene: TRBV2
clone size: -
CDR3 DNA: TGTGCCAGCAGTGGGATCCAGGGGAGCGGCTATGGCTACACCTTC
CDR3 protein: CASSGIQGSGYGYTF

J gene: TRBJ1-3
D gene: TRBD1
V gene: TRBV6-6
clone size: -
CDR3 DNA: TGTGCCAGCAATTTGGACAGGGCCTCTGGAAACACCATATATTTT
CDR3 protein: CASNLDRASGNTIYF

J gene: TRBJ2-7
D gene: TRBD2
V gene: TRBV28
clone size: -
CDR3 DNA: TGTGCCAGCAGTGCCCCGGGACTAGCGGCCTTTACCTACGAGCAGTACTTC
CDR3 protein: CASSAPGLAAFTYEQYF

J gene: TRBJ1-2
D gene: -
V gene: TRBV15
clone size: -
CDR3 DNA: TGTGCCACCAGCATGGGAGGAGACAGTTATGGCTACACCTTC
CDR3 protein: CATSMGGDSYGYTF

J gene: TRBJ1-1
D gene: -
V gene: TRBV5-6
clone size: -
CDR3 DNA: TGTGCCAGCAGCCGTACACCGAACACTGAAGCTTTCTTT
CDR3 protein: CASSRTPNTEAFF

J gene: TRBJ2-2
D gene: -
V gene: TRBV18
clone size: -
CDR3 DNA: TGTGCCAGCTCACCACAGGGCGGCGGGGAGCTGTTTTTT
CDR3 protein: CASSPQGGGELFF

J gene: TRBJ2-7
D gene: -
V gene: TRBV28
clone size: -
CDR3 DNA: TGTGCCAGCAGTTTTGACACGAGGGGGTTCTACGAGCAGTACTTC
CDR3 protein: CASSFDTRGFYEQYF

J gene: TRBJ2-3
D gene: -
V gene: TRBV19
clone size: -
CDR3 DNA: TGTGCCAGTAGTCGAATGTCAGGAAGGACAGATACGCAGTATTTT
CDR3 protein: CASSRMSGRTDTQYF

J gene: TRBJ2-5
D gene: TRBD1
V gene: TRBV29-1
clone size: -
CDR3 DNA: TGCAGCGCCCTCATCAGGGGGCTGGAGACCCAGTACTTC
CDR3 protein: CSALIRGLETQYF

J gene: TRBJ1-4
D gene: -
V gene: TRBV9
clone size: -
CDR3 DNA: TGTGCCAGCAGCGTATCCCTTGGGAGTGAAAAACTGTTTTTT
CDR3 protein: CASSVSLGSEKLFF

J gene: TRBJ2-3
D gene: TRBD2
V gene: TRBV5-1
clone size: -
CDR3 DNA: TGCGCCAGCAGCTCCCATTCCCCTAGCGGGAGGGGAGATACGCAGTATTTT
CDR3 protein: CASSSHSPSGRGDTQYF

J gene: TRBJ2-6
D gene: TRBD1
V gene: TRBV7-3
clone size: -
CDR3 DNA: TGTGCCAGCAGCATGGGGACAGCGCAGGCCAACGTCCTGACTTTC
CDR3 protein: CASSMGTAQANVLTF

J gene: TRBJ2-3
D gene: -
V gene: TRBV5-4
clone size: -
CDR3 DNA: TGTGCCAGCAGCTTGGCGACTCCTAGCACAGATACGCAGTATTTT
CDR3 protein: CASSLATPSTDTQYF

J gene: TRBJ1-2
D gene: -
V gene: TRBV5-4
clone size: -
CDR3 DNA: TGTGCCAGCAGCTTGGCCGGGACACCCTATGGCTACACCTTC
CDR3 protein: CASSLAGTPYGYTF

J gene: TRBJ2-1
D gene: -
V gene: TRBV9
clone size: -
CDR3 DNA: TGTGCCAGCAGCACTCGCCAGACAGGCCTCTCCTACAATGAGCAGTTCTTC
CDR3 protein: CASSTRQTGLSYNEQFF

J gene: TRBJ2-7
D gene: -
V gene: TRBV2
clone size: few
CDR3 DNA: TGTGCCAGCAGTGAACAGGCGGGCTACGAGCAGTACTTC
CDR3 protein: CASSEQAGYEQYF

J gene: TRBJ2-7
D gene: TRBD2
V gene: TRBV27
clone size: -
CDR3 DNA: TGTGCCAGCAGATATACTAGCGGGGCTCGCTACGAGCAGTACTTC
CDR3 protein: CASRYTSGARYEQYF

J gene: TRBJ2-3
D gene: TRBD2
V gene: TRBV19
clone size: -
CDR3 DNA: TGTGCCAGTACCCCGACTAGCGGGCTCACAGATACGCAGTATTTT
CDR3 protein: CASTPTSGLTDTQYF

J gene: TRBJ2-1
D gene: -
V gene: TRBV18
clone size: -
CDR3 DNA: TGTGCCAGCTCACCACAGGGTTCCTACAATGAGCAGTTCTTC
CDR3 protein: CASSPQGSYNEQFF

J gene: TRBJ1-5
D gene: TRBD1
V gene: TRBV6-1
clone size: -
CDR3 DNA: TGTGCCAGCACCAATCGACAGGGCCTAAATCAGCCCCAGCATTTT
CDR3 protein: CASTNRQGLNQPQHF

J gene: TRBJ2-2
D gene: TRBD2
V gene: TRBV7-3
clone size: -
CDR3 DNA: TGTGCCAGCAGCTTAACTGGGACTAGCGGGGCGAACACCGGGGAGCTGTTTTTT
CDR3 protein: CASSLTGTSGANTGELFF

J gene: TRBJ1-5
D gene: -
V gene: TRBV20-1
clone size: -
CDR3 DNA: TGCAGTGCCGGGCAGGATCAGCCCCAGCATTTT
CDR3 protein: CSAGQDQPQHF

J gene: TRBJ1-4
D gene: TRBD1
V gene: TRBV2
clone size: -
CDR3 DNA: TGTGCCAGCAGGCTTCCGGGACAGGGGGCATTCGGAAAACTGTTTTTT
CDR3 protein: CASRLPGQGAFGKLFF

J gene: TRBJ2-7
D gene: TRBD1
V gene: TRBV7-9
clone size: -
CDR3 DNA: TGTGCCAGCAGTCCCGGGACAGGGAGTCGCGAGCAGTACTTC
CDR3 protein: CASSPGTGSREQYF

J gene: TRBJ2-6
D gene: -
V gene: TRBV7-2
clone size: -
CDR3 DNA: TGTGCCAGCAGCTACTCTGGGGCCAACGTCCTGACTTTC
CDR3 protein: CASSYSGANVLTF

J gene: TRBJ2-3
D gene: -
V gene: TRBV9
clone size: -
CDR3 DNA: TGTGCCAGCAGCGTAGCGGGGGTGAGCGGTGCTAGCACAGATACGCAGTATTTT
CDR3 protein: CASSVAGVSGASTDTQYF

J gene: TRBJ2-7
D gene: TRBD1
V gene: TRBV5-4
clone size: -
CDR3 DNA: TGTGCCAGCAGCTTGGGGGACAGGGGATACGAGCAGTACTTC
CDR3 protein: CASSLGDRGYEQYF

J gene: TRBJ2-6
D gene: -
V gene: TRBV5-4
clone size: -
CDR3 DNA: TGTGCCAGCACTATAGCAGCAGGGGCCAACGTCCTGACTTTC
CDR3 protein: CASTIAAGANVLTF

J gene: TRBJ2-7
D gene: -
V gene: TRBV5-4
clone size: -
CDR3 DNA: TGTGCCAGCAGTCTGACATCAGGTCACTACGAGCAGTACTTC
CDR3 protein: CASSLTSGHYEQYF

J gene: TRBJ1-5
D gene: -
V gene: TRBV2
clone size: -
CDR3 DNA: TGTGCCAGCAGGGGACGGAGTCTTAATCAGCCCCAGCATTTT
CDR3 protein: CASRGRSLNQPQHF

J gene: TRBJ1-4
D gene: -
V gene: TRBV7-9
clone size: -
CDR3 DNA: TGTGCCAGCAGCTCGGTCAGGGGTGAAAAACTGTTTTTT
CDR3 protein: CASSSVRGEKLFF

J gene: TRBJ1-1
D gene: -
V gene: TRBV4-1
clone size: -
CDR3 DNA: TGCGCCAGCAGCTCCCCCCGGGGACAGAACACTGAAGCTTTCTTT
CDR3 protein: CASSSPRGQNTEAFF